These 23 T cell receptor beta chains came from one sample sequenced in a study of breast tumors, draining lymph nodes, adjacent tissues. TCRdb itself ran the multiplex PCR reads through MiXCR, one entry per CDR3 protein. The sample carries 20,000 to 25,000 distinct CDR3 sequences, around three fifths recorded once. Sequencing was carried out using tumor-adjacent breast tissue. The origin of the receptors is a female donor with breast cancer. Some clones in this sample may be carry-over from other donors' samples.

In this sample, this clonotype is medium-sized. This chain uses TRBV9 with TRBJ2-3, with a weak D call TRBD2 (5 bases). In germline, CDR1 is SGDLS, CDR2 YYNGEE. The V and J ends lost 0 bases and 6 bases respectively, with 17 bases between them. The CDR3 is 16 residues long. This CDR3 reads CASSVGVGEPADTQYF. DNA for the CDR3: TGTGCCAGCAGCGTAGGGGTCGGGGAACCAGCGGATACGCAGTATTTT.

The chain couples TRBV12-3 or TRBV12-4 to TRBJ2-7, with 9 bases fitting TRBD2. V lost 1 base to trimming and J lost 2 bases; unmatched junction nucleotides: 3. CDR3 length: 15 amino acids. DNA of the CDR3: TGTGCCAGCAGTTTAGGGCTAGCGGGGACCTACGAGCAGTACTTC. Its protein is CASSLGLAGTYEQYF.

In this sample, this clonotype turned up many times. A much larger clone lies a single base off, so this may be a read error. The chain couples TRBV13 to TRBJ2-3, with D unresolved. Germline CDR1 reads PRHDT; CDR2 reads FYEKMQ (reference sequence). This CDR3 spans 14 amino acids. Between the trimmed V and J ends, which lost 5 bases and 1 base, there was a span of 10 bases. In nucleotides, the CDR3 is TGTGCCAGCAGCCCTCGACGGCGCACAGATACGCAGTATTTT. Translating gives CASSPRRRTDTQYF.

This clonotype came up a few times. The gene calls are TRBV20-1 and TRBJ2-3; D is undetermined. The germline V gene has CDR1 DFQATT and CDR2 SNEGSKA (reference sequence). Trimming removed 5 bases at V and 1 base at J, with 13 bases between. The CDR3 extends over 14 amino acids. The chain's CDR3 is CSADPPARTDTQYF. Written as DNA, the CDR3 is TGCAGTGCTGACCCCCCTGCCCGCACAGATACGCAGTATTTT.

On this clonotype itself: This may be a read error, as it is one base from a much larger clone. The gene calls are TRBV5-5 and TRBJ2-4; D may be TRBD1 (6 bases). There are 15 residues in the CDR3. Deletions cut 1 base from V and 2 bases from J, with 10 bases between. From germline, CDR1 is SGHKS and CDR2 YYEKEE (reference sequence). The CDR3 spells CASSLPGASKNIQYF. The CDR3 bases are TGTGCCAGCAGCTTGCCAGGGGCTTCCAAAAACATTCAGTACTTC.

The rearrangement links TRBV29-1 to TRBJ1-6; maybe TRBD1 (5 bases). V was cut by 6 bases and J by 6 bases, with 18 bases left in between. Germline loops: CDR1 SQVTM, CDR2 ANQGSEA. The CDR3 runs to 15 residues. CDR3 loop: CSVRAGDALNSPLHF. In nucleotides, the CDR3 is TGCAGCGTGAGGGCGGGGGATGCCCTTAATTCACCCCTCCACTTT.

V gene TRBV20-1 combines with J gene TRBJ2-3; D possibly corresponds to TRBD1 (5 bases). Germline V gene data show CDR1 as DFQATT and CDR2 as SNEGSKA (reference sequence). The CDR3 is 12 amino acids. V shed 5 bases and J shed 11 bases, with 17 bases lying between them. The CDR3 loop reads CSAGVTADVQYF. Written as DNA, the CDR3 is TGCAGTGCTGGAGTGACAGCAGATGTGCAGTATTTT.

This chain joins TRBV10-3 and TRBJ1-3; no clear D gene. CDR1 and CDR2 from the germline V gene are ENHRY and SYGVKD. Trimming took off 7 bases at V and 0 bases at J, with 7 bases between the two ends. This CDR3 comprises 13 residues. Here the CDR3 DNA reads TGTGCCATCAAAGGGATCTCTGGAAACACCATATATTTT. Amino acids: CAIKGISGNTIYF.

The chain has TRBV6-2 or TRBV6-3 and TRBJ1-6; D is possibly TRBD1 (5 bases). There are 16 residues in the CDR3. Germline CDR1 and CDR2: MNHEY and SVGEGT. Trimming pared 2 bases from V and 6 bases from J, leaving 14 bases between. The DNA of the CDR3 is TGTGCCAGCAGTTACGGCCGGGGCGTCGGTAATTCACCCCTCCACTTT. Translated: CASSYGRGVGNSPLHF.

This clonotype qualifies as medium-sized. The chain recombines TRBV11-1 with TRBJ2-7; 12 nucleotides agree with TRBD2. CDR1 and CDR2 (germline): SGHAT, FQDESV (reference sequence). Trimming took 5 bases from V and 6 from J; bases not matched to a gene: 8. This CDR3 is 15 amino acids long. The chain's CDR3 is CASSTSSGRAPEQYF. CDR3 DNA: TGTGCCAGCAGCACGTCTAGCGGGAGGGCCCCCGAGCAGTACTTC.

The chain combines TRBV4-1 with TRBJ2-3; D unclear. CDR1 is MGHRA, CDR2 YSYEKL, per germline. The CDR3 loop spans 14 amino acids. V was shortened by 4 bases and J by 3 bases, with 11 bases between the two germline ends. CDR3 protein: CASSPDWGTDTQYF. DNA for the CDR3: TGCGCCAGCAGCCCAGATTGGGGAACAGATACGCAGTATTTT.

This chain connects TRBV7-6 to TRBJ2-1; no reliable D call. CDR3 length: 18 amino acids. V shed 5 bases and J shed 3 bases, with 23 bases lying between them. Germline V gene lookup returns CDR1 SGHVS and CDR2 FNYEAQ. CDR3 DNA: TGTGCCAGCAGCCCGCCCCGAACGCGATTAAAGGGCTACAATGAGCAGTTCTTC. Protein: CASSPPRTRLKGYNEQFF.

Details on this clonotype: One end of the junction does not line up with germline, which may come from a read error. The chain joins TRBV9 to TRBJ1-2, with D maybe TRBD1 (6 bases). Germline lookup yields CDR1 SGDLS and CDR2 YYNGEE. The CDR3 is 14 residues long. The CDR3 region has the DNA TGCGCCAGCAGCCCAACACGGGGGGCGCGTGGCTACACCTTC. Encoded protein: CASSPTRGARGYTF.

The chain joins TRBV29-1 to TRBJ2-7; weak D call: TRBD1 (5 bases). The CDR3 is 14 residues long. CDR1 is SQVTM and CDR2 is ANQGSEA in the germline V gene. Between the trimmed V and J ends, which lost 3 bases and 4 bases, there was a span of 16 bases. CDR3 sequence: CSVEEGAQPYEQYF. The DNA for the CDR3 is TGCAGCGTTGAGGAAGGGGCCCAGCCTTACGAGCAGTACTTC.

This clonotype was observed many times. A much larger clone lies one base from this, so it may be a read error. The chain joins TRBV6-4 to TRBJ2-3, with 10 bases matching TRBD2. The V and J ends lost 5 bases and 6 bases, in that order; junction bases with no gene match: 8. Per germline, CDR1 MRHNA and CDR2 SNTAGT. This CDR3 has 15 amino acids. CDR3: CASSHSGRAPDTQYF. CDR3 nucleotide sequence: TGTGCCAGCAGTCACAGCGGGAGGGCCCCCGATACGCAGTATTTT.

The chain links TRBV19 to TRBJ1-6; TRBD1 might be the D (5 bases). The germline V and J ends were trimmed by 2 bases and 16 bases, with 12 bases remaining between them. The CDR3 loop spans 12 amino acids. Germline V lookup: CDR1 LNHDA, CDR2 SQIVND (reference sequence). This CDR3 is CASSISGQPLHF. The DNA for the CDR3 is TGTGCCAGTAGTATATCTGGACAACCTCTCCACTTT.

J is TRBJ1-2 and V is TRBV24-1; 7 bases align to TRBD1. J was trimmed by 5 bases and V by 5 bases; bases with no gene match: 10. Germline V gene lookup returns CDR1 KGHDR and CDR2 SFDVKD. CDR3 length equals 15 residues. CDR3 amino acids: CATSVLGTGDYGYTF. DNA of the CDR3: TGTGCCACCAGTGTCTTGGGAACAGGGGATTATGGCTACACCTTC.

The chain is built from TRBV29-1 and TRBJ2-1, with 10 bases identical to TRBD2. CDR3 length equals 17 residues. CDR1 is SQVTM and CDR2 is ANQGSEA in the germline V gene. With V trimmed by 3 bases and J by 5 bases, 13 bases remained unmatched. CDR3 sequence (DNA): TGCAGCGTTGAGGAGTATCTAGCGGGAGTACAGGACAATGAGCAGTTCTTC. Translated, it gives CSVEEYLAGVQDNEQFF.

By proportion, this clonotype is medium-sized (0.01 to 0.1%). The chain is built from TRBV5-1 and TRBJ2-7; 9 nucleotides align to TRBD1. The V segment lost 4 bases and the J segment 9 bases; nucleotides outside the gene matches: 8. The CDR3 contains 13 residues. CDR1 SGHRS and CDR2 YFSETQ come from the germline V gene. CDR3 sequence (DNA): TGCGCCAGCAGCGCACGGACAGGGGATGCGCAGTACTTC. This gives the protein CASSARTGDAQYF.

The rearrangement uses TRBV5-1 and TRBJ1-2, with D unresolved. Trimming shortened V by 0 bases and J by 2 bases, and 5 bases separated the two germline ends. The CDR3 has 13 amino acids. The germline CDR1 and CDR2 sequences are SGHRS and YFSETQ. CDR3 in amino acids: CASSLESNYGYTF. The CDR3 nucleotides read TGCGCCAGCAGCTTGGAATCCAACTATGGCTACACCTTC. The entire variable domain, with the rest obtained from reference TRBV5-1 and TRBJ1-2, is as follows: KAGVTQTPRYLIKTRGQQVTLSCSPISGHRSVSWYQQTPGQGLQFLFEYFSETQRNKGNFPGRFSGRQFSNSRSEMNVSTLELGDSALYLCASSLESNYGYTFGSGTRLTVV.

This clonotype rates as medium-sized. The V and J genes are TRBV20-1 and TRBJ1-3; maybe TRBD1 (6 bases). Deletions cut 5 bases from V and 0 bases from J, with 14 bases between. The CDR3 runs to 15 residues. Germline lookup yields CDR1 DFQATT and CDR2 SNEGSKA (reference sequence). As DNA, the CDR3 is TGCAGTGCTCGTCAGGGGTTATTCTCTGGAAACACCATATATTTT. Encoded protein: CSARQGLFSGNTIYF.

CDR3 amino acids: CASRSTPPGQPQHF. CDR3 nucleotides: TGTGCCAGCAGGAGCACACCCCCTGGTCAGCCCCAGCATTTT. This chain connects TRBV2 to TRBJ1-5; no clear D. The CDR3 covers 14 residues. The V and J ends lost 6 bases and 6 bases respectively, with 15 bases between them. Germline CDR1 SNHLY, CDR2 FYNNEI.

The gene calls are TRBV5-1 and TRBJ1-2; D ambiguous. CDR1 and CDR2 from the germline V gene are SGHRS and YFSETQ. This CDR3 is 14 amino acids long. The V gene lost 2 bases and the J gene lost 4 bases, with 12 bases spanning the gap. CDR3 loop: CASSLGTDAYGYTF. The DNA of the CDR3 is TGCGCCAGCAGCTTAGGAACCGATGCCTATGGCTACACCTTC.